The following is a TCR beta chain sequence with its context. The sample is drawn from a study of blood T cells in healthy people across ages. Overall study: Capture via template switching afforded approximately one barcoded beta molecule per two T cells.

Whenever a sample was processed, at least 6 million PBMCs were isolated. It was with a sample-barcoded 5' primer and a J-beta primer mix that a second PCR of roughly 7 to 12 cycles was run. TCRdb reprocessed the 5' RACE reads with MiXCR, giving one entry per CDR3 protein. The sample has over 600,000 distinct CDR3 sequences; less than 45% are singletons. The origin of this receptor is a man aged 80 or over in good health. Sequencing used blood.

CDR3 in amino acids: CANSEYYEQYF. DNA of the CDR3: TGTGCCAACAGCGAATACTACGAGCAGTACTTC. The chain links TRBV2 to TRBJ2-7, with D unclear. The CDR3 runs to 11 residues. CDR1 and CDR2 from the germline V gene are SNHLY and FYNNEI. V was clipped by 10 bases and J by 3 bases, with 10 bases between them.